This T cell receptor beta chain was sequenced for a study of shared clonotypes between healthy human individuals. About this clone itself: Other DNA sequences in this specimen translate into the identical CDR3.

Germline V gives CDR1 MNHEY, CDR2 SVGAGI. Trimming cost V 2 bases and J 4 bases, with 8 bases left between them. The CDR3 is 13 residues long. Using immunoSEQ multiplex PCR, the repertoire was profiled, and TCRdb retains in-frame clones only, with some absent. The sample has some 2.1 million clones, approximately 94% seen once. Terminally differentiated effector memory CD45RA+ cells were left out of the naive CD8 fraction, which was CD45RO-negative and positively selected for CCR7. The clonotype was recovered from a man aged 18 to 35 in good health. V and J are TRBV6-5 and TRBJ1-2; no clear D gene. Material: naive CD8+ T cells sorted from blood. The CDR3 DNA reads TGTGCCAGCAGTTACCGGGGTGGCTATGGCTACACCTTC. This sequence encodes CASSYRGGYGYTF.